This record covers a single T cell receptor beta chain. Antigen: not known. Data came from immunoSEQ multiplex PCR; TCRdb stores just in-frame clones and leaves some out. The top ten hold more than 5.5% of the sample, which has some 140,000 clones, approximately 88% seen once. This record belongs to a study of T cell responses to AZD1222 COVID-19 vaccine. General study results and limits: Researchers took repertoire samples only after the peak T cell response had come. Among the donors, most were white British and more were female, and clonal diversity was possibly underestimated.

Germline CDR1 and CDR2: MNHEY and SVGEGT. The V and J ends lost 2 bases and 0 bases, in that order; junction bases with no gene match: 6. The CDR3 spans 16 residues. The input for sequencing was peripheral blood, taken 28 days after the second AZD1222 dose. The receptor was isolated from an adult who received the AZD1222 COVID-19 vaccine. The gene calls are TRBV6-2 or TRBV6-3 and TRBJ2-7; TRBD2 aligns across 8 bases. The CDR3 spells CASSYGRLAFSYEQYF. CDR3 sequence (DNA): TGTGCCAGCAGTTACGGGAGACTAGCGTTCTCCTACGAGCAGTACTTC.